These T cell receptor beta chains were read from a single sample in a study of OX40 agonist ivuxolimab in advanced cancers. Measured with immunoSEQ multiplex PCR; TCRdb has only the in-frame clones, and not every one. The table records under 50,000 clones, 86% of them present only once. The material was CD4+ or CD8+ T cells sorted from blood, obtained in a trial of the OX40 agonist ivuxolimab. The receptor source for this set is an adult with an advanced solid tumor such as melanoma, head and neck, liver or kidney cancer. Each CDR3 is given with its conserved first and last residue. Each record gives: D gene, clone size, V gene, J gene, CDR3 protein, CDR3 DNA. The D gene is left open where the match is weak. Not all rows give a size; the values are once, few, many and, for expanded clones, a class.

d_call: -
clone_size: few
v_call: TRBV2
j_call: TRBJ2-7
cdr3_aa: CASIPKSGPYEQYF
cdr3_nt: TGTGCCAGCATCCCAAAGAGCGGCCCCTACGAGCAGTACTTC

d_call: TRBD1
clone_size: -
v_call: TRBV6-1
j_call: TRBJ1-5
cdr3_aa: CASIRGDYSNQPQHF
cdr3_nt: TGTGCCAGCATCAGGGGGGATTATAGCAATCAGCCCCAGCATTTT

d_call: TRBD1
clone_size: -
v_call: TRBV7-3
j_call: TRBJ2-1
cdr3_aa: CANSDPRDRVYNEQFF
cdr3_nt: TGTGCCAACTCCGACCCGCGGGACAGGGTCTACAATGAGCAGTTCTTC

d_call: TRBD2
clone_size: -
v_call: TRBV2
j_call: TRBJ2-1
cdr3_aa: CASSEAGGSYNEQFF
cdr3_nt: TGTGCCAGCAGTGAAGCGGGAGGGTCCTACAATGAGCAGTTCTTC

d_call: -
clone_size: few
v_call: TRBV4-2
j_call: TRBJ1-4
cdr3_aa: CASSPREATNEKLFF
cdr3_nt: TGTGCCAGCAGCCCCCGGGAGGCAACTAATGAAAAACTGTTTTTT

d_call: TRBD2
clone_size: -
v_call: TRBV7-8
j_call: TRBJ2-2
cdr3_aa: CASSFAGGTTGELFF
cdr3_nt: TGTGCCAGCAGCTTCGCGGGGGGGACCACCGGGGAGCTGTTTTTT

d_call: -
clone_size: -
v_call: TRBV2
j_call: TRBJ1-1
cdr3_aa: CASRDTEVLRVGAFF
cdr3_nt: TGTGCCAGCAGAGATACAGAGGTACTTAGAGTCGGAGCTTTCTTT

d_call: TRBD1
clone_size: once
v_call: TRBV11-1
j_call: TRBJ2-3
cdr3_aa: CASSGLGQDTDTQYF
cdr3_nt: TGTGCCAGCAGCGGTCTGGGACAGGACACAGATACGCAGTATTTT

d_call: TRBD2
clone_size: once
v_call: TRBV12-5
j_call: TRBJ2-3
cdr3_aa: CASGRLAGSTDTQYF
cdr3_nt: TGTGCTAGTGGCCGACTAGCGGGGAGCACAGATACGCAGTATTTT

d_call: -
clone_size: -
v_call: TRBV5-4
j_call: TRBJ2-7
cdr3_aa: CASSRNREEPYF
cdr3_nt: TGTGCCAGCAGCCGAAACAGGGAGGAACCGTACTTC

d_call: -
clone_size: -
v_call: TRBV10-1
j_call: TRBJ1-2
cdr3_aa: CASNFGFGHYGYTF
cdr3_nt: TGCGCCAGCAATTTCGGATTCGGGCACTATGGCTACACCTTC

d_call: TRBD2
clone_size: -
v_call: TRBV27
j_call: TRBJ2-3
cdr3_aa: CASTGGAGGYLGDTQYF
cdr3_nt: TGTGCCAGCACCGGGGGAGCGGGGGGTTACCTCGGAGATACGCAGTATTTT

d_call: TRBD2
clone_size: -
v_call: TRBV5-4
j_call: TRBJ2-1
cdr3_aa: CASSPEASGTTEQFF
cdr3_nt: TGTGCCAGCAGCCCGGAGGCTAGCGGGACCACTGAGCAGTTCTTC

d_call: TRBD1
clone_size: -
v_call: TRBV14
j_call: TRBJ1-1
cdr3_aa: CASSSRTGTTEAFF
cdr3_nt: TGTGCCAGCAGCTCCCGGACAGGGACCACTGAAGCTTTCTTT

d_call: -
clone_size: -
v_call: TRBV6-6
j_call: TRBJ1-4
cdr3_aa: CASRPLGLGTDEKLFF
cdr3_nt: TGTGCCAGCAGACCCCTTGGTCTAGGGACGGATGAAAAACTGTTTTTT

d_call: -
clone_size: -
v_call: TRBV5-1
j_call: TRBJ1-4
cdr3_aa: CASSQPDSLNEKLFF
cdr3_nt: TGCGCCAGCAGCCAGCCTGACAGCCTGAATGAAAAACTGTTTTTT

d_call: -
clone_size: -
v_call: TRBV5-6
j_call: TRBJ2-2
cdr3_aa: CASSPDRFFIGELFF
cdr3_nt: TGTGCCAGCAGCCCGGACCGGTTTTTCATCGGGGAGCTGTTTTTT

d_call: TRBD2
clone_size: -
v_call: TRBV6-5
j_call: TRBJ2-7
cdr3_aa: CASSPPGLAGDEQYF
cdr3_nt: TGTGCCAGCAGTCCGCCGGGACTAGCGGGAGACGAGCAGTACTTC

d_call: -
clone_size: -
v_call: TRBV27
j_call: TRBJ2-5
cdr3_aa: CASSSSYPQETQYF
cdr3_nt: TGTGCCAGCAGTTCGAGCTACCCCCAGGAGACCCAGTACTTC

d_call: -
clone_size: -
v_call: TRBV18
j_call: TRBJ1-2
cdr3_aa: CASSPVGQGKGYTF
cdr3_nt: TGTGCCAGCTCACCGGTAGGGCAGGGAAAAGGCTACACCTTC

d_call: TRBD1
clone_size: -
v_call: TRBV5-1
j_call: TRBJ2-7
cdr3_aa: CASSLGQGTGEQYF
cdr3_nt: TGCGCCAGCAGCTTGGGACAGGGGACGGGAGAGCAGTACTTC

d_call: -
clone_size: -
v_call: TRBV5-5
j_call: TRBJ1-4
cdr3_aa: CASSLYGEVGKLFF
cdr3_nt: TGTGCCAGCAGCTTGTATGGGGAGGTGGGAAAACTGTTTTTT

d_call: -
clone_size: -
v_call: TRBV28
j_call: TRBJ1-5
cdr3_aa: CASSRALVSGAVGNQPQHF
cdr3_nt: TGTGCCAGCAGTAGGGCCCTCGTCTCGGGGGCCGTCGGCAATCAGCCCCAGCATTTT

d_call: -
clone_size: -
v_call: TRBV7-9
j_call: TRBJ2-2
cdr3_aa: CASSLYRDTGELFF
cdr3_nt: TGTGCCAGCAGCTTATATAGGGACACCGGGGAGCTGTTTTTT

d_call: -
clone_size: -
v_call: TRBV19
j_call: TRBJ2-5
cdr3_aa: CASSKVQRVQETQYF
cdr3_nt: TGTGCCAGTAGTAAAGTACAGAGGGTACAAGAGACCCAGTACTTC

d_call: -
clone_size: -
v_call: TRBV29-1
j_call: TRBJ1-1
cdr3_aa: CSVEKMNTEAFF
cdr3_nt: TGCAGCGTTGAAAAAATGAACACTGAAGCTTTCTTT

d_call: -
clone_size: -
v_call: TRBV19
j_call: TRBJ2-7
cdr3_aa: CASSTTGVGNEQYF
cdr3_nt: TGTGCCAGTAGTACGACCGGGGTCGGGAACGAGCAGTACTTC

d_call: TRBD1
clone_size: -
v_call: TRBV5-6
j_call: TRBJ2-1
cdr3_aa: CASSFGQGQFF
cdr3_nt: TGTGCCAGCAGCTTCGGACAGGGACAGTTCTTC

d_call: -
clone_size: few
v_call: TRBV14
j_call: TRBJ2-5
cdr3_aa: CASSRERVQETQYF
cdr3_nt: TGTGCCAGCAGCCGAGAGAGGGTCCAAGAGACCCAGTACTTC

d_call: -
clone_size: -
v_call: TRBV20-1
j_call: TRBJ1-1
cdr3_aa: CSASPKEAFF
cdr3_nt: TGCAGTGCGTCACCTAAAGAAGCTTTCTTT

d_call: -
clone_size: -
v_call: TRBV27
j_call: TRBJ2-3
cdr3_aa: CASSLVRDRADTQYF
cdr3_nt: TGTGCCAGCAGTTTGGTCAGGGATAGGGCAGATACGCAGTATTTT

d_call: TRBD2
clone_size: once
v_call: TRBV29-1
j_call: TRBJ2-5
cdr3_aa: CSVGGRTSGVQETQYF
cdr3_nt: TGCAGCGTTGGGGGACGGACTAGCGGGGTTCAAGAGACCCAGTACTTC

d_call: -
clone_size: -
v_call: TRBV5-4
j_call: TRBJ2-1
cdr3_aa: CASSSRQGGTYNEQFF
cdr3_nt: TGTGCCAGCAGCTCCCGACAGGGAGGCACCTACAATGAGCAGTTCTTC

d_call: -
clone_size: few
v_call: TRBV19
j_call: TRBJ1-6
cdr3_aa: CASYDPSSYNSPLHF
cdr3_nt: TGTGCCAGTTACGACCCGAGCTCCTATAATTCACCCCTCCACTTT

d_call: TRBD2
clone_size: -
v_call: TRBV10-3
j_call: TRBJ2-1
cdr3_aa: CAIRGGNNEQFF
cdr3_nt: TGTGCCATCAGGGGGGGGAACAATGAGCAGTTCTTC

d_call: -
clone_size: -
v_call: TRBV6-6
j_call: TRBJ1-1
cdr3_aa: CASTPRGGVGTEAFF
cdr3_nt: TGTGCCAGCACCCCCCGGGGGGGGGTTGGCACTGAAGCTTTCTTT

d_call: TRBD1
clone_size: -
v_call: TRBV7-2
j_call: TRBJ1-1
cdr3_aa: CASSLRGQGLRGAFF
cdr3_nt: TGTGCCAGCAGCTTAAGAGGACAGGGATTGAGGGGAGCTTTCTTT

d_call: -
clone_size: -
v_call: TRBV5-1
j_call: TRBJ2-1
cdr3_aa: CASSLGGEQFF
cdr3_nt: TGCGCCAGCAGCTTGGGAGGAGAGCAGTTCTTC

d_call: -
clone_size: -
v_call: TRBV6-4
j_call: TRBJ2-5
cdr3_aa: CASSSPEGRETQYF
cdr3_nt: TGTGCCAGCAGCAGCCCTGAGGGGAGAGAGACCCAGTACTTC

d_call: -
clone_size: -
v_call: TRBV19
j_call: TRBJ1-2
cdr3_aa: CASSIKIGYGYTF
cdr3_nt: TGTGCCAGTAGTATTAAGATTGGCTATGGCTACACCTTC

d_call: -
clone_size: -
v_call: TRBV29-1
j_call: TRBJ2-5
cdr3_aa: CSVEENVETQYF
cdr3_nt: TGCAGCGTCGAGGAGAACGTAGAGACCCAGTACTTC

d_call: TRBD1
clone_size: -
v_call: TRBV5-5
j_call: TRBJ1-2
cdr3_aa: CASSLSTGGRMTNYGYTF
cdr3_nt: TGTGCCAGCAGCTTGAGTACAGGGGGCCGGATGACTAACTATGGCTACACCTTC

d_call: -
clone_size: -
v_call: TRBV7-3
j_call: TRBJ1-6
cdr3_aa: CASSASGGNSPPHF
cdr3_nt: TGTGCCAGCAGCGCCTCTGGCGGCAATTCACCCCCCCACTTT

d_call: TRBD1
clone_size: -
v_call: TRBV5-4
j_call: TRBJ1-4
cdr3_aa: CASSRHGTGNEKLFF
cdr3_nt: TGTGCCAGCAGTCGGCACGGGACAGGGAATGAAAAACTGTTTTTT

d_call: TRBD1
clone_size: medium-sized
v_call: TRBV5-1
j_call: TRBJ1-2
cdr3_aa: CASSLAPSTGGLGYTF
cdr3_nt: TGCGCCAGCAGCTTGGCCCCGAGTACAGGGGGCTTAGGCTACACCTTC

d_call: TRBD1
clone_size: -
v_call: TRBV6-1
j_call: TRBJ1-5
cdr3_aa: CASSERTGGIQPQHF
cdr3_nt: TGTGCCAGCAGTGAAAGAACAGGGGGCATTCAGCCCCAGCATTTT

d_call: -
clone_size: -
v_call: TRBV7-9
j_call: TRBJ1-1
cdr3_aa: CASSLNYVTEAFF
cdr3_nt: TGTGCCAGCAGCTTGAACTACGTCACTGAAGCTTTCTTT

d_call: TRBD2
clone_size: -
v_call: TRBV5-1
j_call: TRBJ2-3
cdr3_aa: CASSSGGGTDTQYF
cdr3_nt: TGCGCCAGCAGTTCGGGAGGGGGCACAGATACGCAGTATTTT

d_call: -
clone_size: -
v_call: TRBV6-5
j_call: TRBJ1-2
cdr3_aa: CASSVSYRANYGYTF
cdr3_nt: TGTGCCAGCAGTGTTTCGTATAGAGCTAACTATGGCTACACCTTC

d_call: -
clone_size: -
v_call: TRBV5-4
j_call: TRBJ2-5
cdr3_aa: CASSLQGGGETQYF
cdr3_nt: TGTGCCAGCAGCTTACAGGGGGGAGGGGAGACCCAGTACTTC

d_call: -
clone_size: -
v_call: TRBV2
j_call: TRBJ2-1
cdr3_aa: CASSGILATVSGSYNEQFF
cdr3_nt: TGTGCCAGCAGTGGTATTCTAGCGACAGTCTCGGGGTCCTACAATGAGCAGTTCTTC

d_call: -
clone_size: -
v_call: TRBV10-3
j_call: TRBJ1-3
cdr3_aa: CAISESRGAGNTIYF
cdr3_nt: TGTGCCATCAGTGAGTCGCGGGGGGCTGGAAACACCATATATTTT

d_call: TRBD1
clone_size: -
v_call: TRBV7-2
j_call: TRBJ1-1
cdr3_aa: CASSLGLTGSTEAFF
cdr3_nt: TGTGCCAGCAGCCTAGGTTTGACAGGGAGTACTGAAGCTTTCTTT

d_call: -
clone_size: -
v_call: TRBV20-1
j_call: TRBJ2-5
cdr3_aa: CSAEQETQYF
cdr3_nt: TGCAGTGCGGAGCAAGAGACCCAGTACTTC